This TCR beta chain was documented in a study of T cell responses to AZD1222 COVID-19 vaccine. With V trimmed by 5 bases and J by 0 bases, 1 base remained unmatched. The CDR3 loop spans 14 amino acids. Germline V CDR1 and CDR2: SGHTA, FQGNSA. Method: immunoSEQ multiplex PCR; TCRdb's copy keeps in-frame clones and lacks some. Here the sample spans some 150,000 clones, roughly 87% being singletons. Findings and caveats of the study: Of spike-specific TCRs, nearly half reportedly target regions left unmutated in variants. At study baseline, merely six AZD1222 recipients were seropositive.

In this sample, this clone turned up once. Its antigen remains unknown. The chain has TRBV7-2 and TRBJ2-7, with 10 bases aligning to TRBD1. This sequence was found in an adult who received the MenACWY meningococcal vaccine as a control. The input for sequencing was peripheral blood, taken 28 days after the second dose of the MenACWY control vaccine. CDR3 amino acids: CASSRDRGSYEQYF. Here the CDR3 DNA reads TGTGCCAGCAGCCGGGACAGGGGCTCCTACGAGCAGTACTTC.